This TCR beta chain originates from a study of response to subunit inactivated influenza vaccine. Overall study results and limits: T cells newly recruited by each seasonal influenza vaccination are few, the authors suggested.

Comment on this clonotype: Its antigen remains unidentified.

The V and J ends lost 6 bases and 3 bases, in that order; junction bases with no gene match: 3. CDR3 length equals 14 residues. One entry per CDR3 protein results from TCRdb running MiXCR on the RT-PCR reads. The repertoire consists of about 580,000 distinct CDR3 sequences, with 14% occurring once and the leading ten covering 11%. This chain uses TRBV12-3 or TRBV12-4 with TRBJ1-2; 11 bases fit TRBD1. This TCR was sampled from a man aged 45-65 years who received an inactivated influenza vaccine. Specimen: PBMCs from blood, collected 12 days after vaccination. The CDR3: CASRPGQGDYGYTF. CDR3 DNA sequence: TGTGCCAGCAGACCGGGACAGGGGGACTATGGCTACACCTTC.